This T cell receptor beta chain was documented in a study of T-cell reconstitution after alpha-beta-depleted transplantation in children. Study observations and caveats: By about two months after transplant, alpha-beta T cells reportedly arose from several hundred graft clones that had expanded.

The table lists this clonotype with many counts. Its antigen is not known. Preparation of the TCRbeta library used unique molecular identifiers. From the PCR reads, TCRdb called clonotypes with MiXCR, one entry per CDR3 protein. The sample includes about 130,000 distinct CDR3 sequences, roughly 10% of them seen just once. The receptor's source is a girl in the first two years of life who had a stem cell transplant for combined immunodeficiency, so the T cells may come from the graft donor. The specimen comprised PBMCs, mostly from graft donor cells, sampled 180 days after TCRalphabeta/CD19-depleted stem cell transplant.

CDR3 coding DNA: TGTGCCAGCAGCTTAGTAACCGTCCCCGGGACAGCACCACGCATGGCGAACACTGAAGCTTTCTTT. Translation gives CASSLVTVPGTAPRMANTEAFF. The J gene is TRBJ1-1, the V gene TRBV11-3; 7 positions agree with TRBD1. The CDR3 totals 22 residues. The V segment lost 1 base and the J segment 1 base; nucleotides outside the gene matches: 24. Germline V CDR1 and CDR2: SGHNT, YENEEA.